The rows below give T cell receptor beta chains drawn from one sample of a study of cytomegalovirus exposure and HLA in healthy donors. The repertoire was sequenced with immunoSEQ multiplex PCR; TCRdb's copy has only in-frame clones and lacks some. Altogether fewer than 200,000 clones are present, around 84% being singletons, with the ten largest covering around 1.2%. Source material: PBMCs. The receptor source for this set is a girl aged 2-10 years in good health and CMV-seropositive. Each CDR3 is given with its conserved first and last residue. A D gene is named only where the DNA matches it firmly. A row's size may be missing; if present it is once, few, many or a size class.

clone size	J gene	D gene	V gene	CDR3 DNA	CDR3 protein
NA	TRBJ2-3	NA	TRBV4-2	TGTGCCAGCAGCCGAGGGATTTCCACAGATACGCAGTATTTT	CASSRGISTDTQYF
NA	TRBJ2-3	NA	TRBV5-4	TGTGCCAGCAGCTTGGCTGCCAGGGGCACAGATACGCAGTATTTT	CASSLAARGTDTQYF
NA	TRBJ2-4	NA	TRBV6-5	TGTGCCAGTCGAGCGTTAGTTCTTAACATTCAGTACTTC	CASRALVLNIQYF
NA	TRBJ2-1	TRBD2	TRBV27	TGTGCCAGCAGTATCGGGACTAGCGTCATCAATGAGCAGTTCTTC	CASSIGTSVINEQFF
NA	TRBJ2-7	TRBD1	TRBV12-5	TGTGCTAGTGGCCCCCACTCAGGGGGAACCTACGAGCAGTACTTC	CASGPHSGGTYEQYF
NA	TRBJ2-5	TRBD2	TRBV5-1	TGCGCCAGCAGCCCGGGGCTAGCGGGGTACCAAGAGACCCAGTACTTC	CASSPGLAGYQETQYF
NA	TRBJ2-1	NA	TRBV10-1	TGCGCCAGCAGTGAGTCGACAGTAAACAATGAGCAGTTCTTC	CASSESTVNNEQFF
few	TRBJ2-7	TRBD1	TRBV5-6	TGTGCCAGCAGCTATCCGGGACAGGGCTTCCACGAGCAGTACTTC	CASSYPGQGFHEQYF
NA	TRBJ2-1	TRBD2	TRBV30	TGTGCCTTTCCCGTCGGGGGGAGGGATGAGCAGTTCTTC	CAFPVGGRDEQFF
NA	TRBJ2-1	TRBD2	TRBV28	TGTGCCAGCGTCCCCGGGGGACTAGCCAGCTCCTACAATGAGCAGTTCTTC	CASVPGGLASSYNEQFF
NA	TRBJ1-5	NA	TRBV28	TGTGCCAGCAGTCTAATCCCTGGGCGTTCGCATTTT	CASSLIPGRSHF
few	TRBJ2-7	TRBD1	TRBV6-6	TGTGCCAGCAGTTACTCCGTCGGACAGGGTGCCCACGAGCAGTACTTC	CASSYSVGQGAHEQYF
NA	TRBJ2-7	TRBD1	TRBV27	TGTGCCAGCAGACCCAGGGGGCTCTCCTACGAGCAGTACTTC	CASRPRGLSYEQYF
few	TRBJ2-1	NA	TRBV5-1	TGCGCCAGCAGCTTCCTCAGCCGGGACTTCGCCAACAATGAGCAGTTCTTC	CASSFLSRDFANNEQFF
NA	TRBJ2-3	NA	TRBV6-5	TGTGCCAGCAGTTACTATCGGGAGGATACGCAGTATTTT	CASSYYREDTQYF
NA	TRBJ2-1	TRBD2	TRBV4-1	TGCGCCAGCATGGCTAGCGGGAGAGGCTCGTCCAGCAATGAGCAGTTCTTC	CASMASGRGSSSNEQFF
NA	TRBJ2-2	NA	TRBV2	TGTGCCAGCAGTGAAGAGGCAGGGCCCCCGGGGGAGCTGTTTTTT	CASSEEAGPPGELFF
NA	TRBJ1-1	NA	TRBV10-1	TGCGCCAGCATAGGTAACAGGGAAAAGTTAGAAGCTTTCTTT	CASIGNREKLEAFF
once	TRBJ2-1	NA	TRBV10-3	TGTGCCATCAGTGAGGTAGCGGCTCCCAGAAATGAGCAGTTCTTC	CAISEVAAPRNEQFF
NA	TRBJ2-3	NA	TRBV7-2	TGTGCCAGCAGCTTATCCCAGGATACGCAGTATTTT	CASSLSQDTQYF
NA	TRBJ1-5	TRBD1	TRBV28	TGTGCCAGCAGTTTATGGGGGACAGGGGACGGCAATCAGCCCCAGCATTTT	CASSLWGTGDGNQPQHF
NA	TRBJ2-7	TRBD2	TRBV2	TGTGCCAGCGGGGGGGGGACTAGAACCTACGAGCAGTACTTC	CASGGGTRTYEQYF
few	TRBJ1-5	TRBD1	TRBV5-1	TGCGCCAGCAGCTTGGCGGGACAGCCAAATCAGCCCCAGCATTTT	CASSLAGQPNQPQHF
NA	TRBJ1-1	NA	TRBV4-1	TGCGCCAGCAGCCAAGATCTGGCGGGGGTGCACACTGAAGCTTTCTTT	CASSQDLAGVHTEAFF
NA	TRBJ1-1	NA	TRBV19	TGTGCCAGTAGTACCTACCGGGACACTGAAGCTTTCTTT	CASSTYRDTEAFF